The rows below give T cell receptor beta chains drawn from one sample of a study of T cell repertoires in cytomegalovirus infection. In TCRdb, the reads were re-called with MiXCR into one record per CDR3 protein. The table includes hundreds of thousands of distinct CDR3 sequences, around a sixth detected once. The sequencing input was PBMCs. Receptors originate from a human donor in good health (CMV status not recorded). Some clones in this sample may be carry-over from other donors' samples. The CDR3 runs from the conserved cysteine through the conserved F or W. D genes are given only for firm matches. Rows give clone size only sometimes, using once, few, many, or a class for an expanded clone.

j_call: TRBJ2-5; v_call: TRBV5-8; d_call: .; clone_size: .; cdr3_nt: TGTGCCAGCAGCTTGGGGTTTTGGCAGCAAGAGACCCAGTACTTC; cdr3_aa: CASSLGFWQQETQYF
j_call: TRBJ1-1; v_call: TRBV7-8; d_call: .; clone_size: many; cdr3_nt: TGTGCCAGCAGCTTAGTTGAGGTCACTGAAGCTTTCTTT; cdr3_aa: CASSLVEVTEAFF
j_call: TRBJ1-6; v_call: TRBV6-1; d_call: .; clone_size: many; cdr3_nt: TGTGCCAGCAGTGAAGCGGGACTCTATAATTCACCCCTCCACTTT; cdr3_aa: CASSEAGLYNSPLHF
j_call: TRBJ2-5; v_call: TRBV2; d_call: .; clone_size: .; cdr3_nt: TGTGCCAGCAGTGGATGGGCCGTAGGGGAGACCCAGTACTTC; cdr3_aa: CASSGWAVGETQYF
j_call: TRBJ2-3; v_call: TRBV7-2; d_call: .; clone_size: many; cdr3_nt: TGTGCCAGCAGCTTCTCTGGGGTAGATACGCAGTATTTT; cdr3_aa: CASSFSGVDTQYF
j_call: TRBJ1-5; v_call: TRBV20-1; d_call: .; clone_size: .; cdr3_nt: TGCAGTGCTAGACGGGGGGGCGGTCAGCCCCAGCATTTT; cdr3_aa: CSARRGGGQPQHF
j_call: TRBJ1-1; v_call: TRBV6-1; d_call: TRBD1; clone_size: .; cdr3_nt: TGTGCCAGCATTCGACAGGGTAGGAACACTGAAGCTTTCTTT; cdr3_aa: CASIRQGRNTEAFF
j_call: TRBJ2-7; v_call: TRBV11-1; d_call: .; clone_size: many; cdr3_nt: TGTGCCAGCAGCCAAAGGGGAGCCGAGCGAACCTACGAGCAGTACTTC; cdr3_aa: CASSQRGAERTYEQYF
j_call: TRBJ2-2; v_call: TRBV7-2; d_call: .; clone_size: few; cdr3_nt: TGTGCCAGCAGCTTTGCAGGATACACCGGGGAGCTGTTTTTT; cdr3_aa: CASSFAGYTGELFF
j_call: TRBJ2-7; v_call: TRBV4-3; d_call: TRBD1; clone_size: .; cdr3_nt: TGCGCCAGCAGCCAGTACTCGGGACAGACGTCCGGGGAGCAGTACTTC; cdr3_aa: CASSQYSGQTSGEQYF
j_call: TRBJ1-4; v_call: TRBV15; d_call: .; clone_size: .; cdr3_nt: TGTGCCACCAGCAGAGGCGCAAATGAAAAACTGTTTTTT; cdr3_aa: CATSRGANEKLFF
j_call: TRBJ2-5; v_call: TRBV20-1; d_call: TRBD1; clone_size: many; cdr3_nt: TGCAGTGCGCCGACCGACAGGGAAGAGACCCAGTACTTC; cdr3_aa: CSAPTDREETQYF
j_call: TRBJ1-6; v_call: TRBV28; d_call: TRBD1; clone_size: few; cdr3_nt: TGTGCCAGCAGTTCGCCCGGAACAGGGGTTAATTCACCCCTCCACTTT; cdr3_aa: CASSSPGTGVNSPLHF
j_call: TRBJ2-1; v_call: TRBV7-3; d_call: .; clone_size: few; cdr3_nt: TGTGCCAGCAGCTCCATCGACCCGGGGGTGCAGTTCTTC; cdr3_aa: CASSSIDPGVQFF
j_call: TRBJ2-7; v_call: TRBV7-6; d_call: TRBD1; clone_size: many; cdr3_nt: TGTGCCAGCAGCACTCACCGGGACAGGGGGCGAAGCTACGAGCAGTACTTC; cdr3_aa: CASSTHRDRGRSYEQYF
j_call: TRBJ2-1; v_call: TRBV6-1; d_call: TRBD2; clone_size: .; cdr3_nt: TGTGCCAGCAGTGAAGCGGCGGGGGAGGGCAATGAGCAGTTCTTC; cdr3_aa: CASSEAAGEGNEQFF
j_call: TRBJ1-3; v_call: TRBV7-2; d_call: .; clone_size: many; cdr3_nt: TGTGCCAGCAGCTTTCAGGCGTCCTTCTCTGGAAACACCATATATTTT; cdr3_aa: CASSFQASFSGNTIYF